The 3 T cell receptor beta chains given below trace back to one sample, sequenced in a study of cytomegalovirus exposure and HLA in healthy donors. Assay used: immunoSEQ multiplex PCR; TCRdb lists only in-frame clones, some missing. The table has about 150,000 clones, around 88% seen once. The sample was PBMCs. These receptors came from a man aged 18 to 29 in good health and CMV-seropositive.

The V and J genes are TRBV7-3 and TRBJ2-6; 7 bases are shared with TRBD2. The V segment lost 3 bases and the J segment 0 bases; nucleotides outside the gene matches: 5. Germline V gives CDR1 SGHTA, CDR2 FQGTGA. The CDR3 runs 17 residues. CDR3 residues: CASSLGGSTSGANVLTF. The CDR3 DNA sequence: TGTGCCAGCAGCTTGGGAGGGTCCACCTCTGGGGCCAACGTCCTGACTTTC.

The CDR3 region is CASSLVAGGTDTQYF. DNA for the CDR3: TGTGCCAGCAGCTTGGTGGCGGGAGGGACAGATACGCAGTATTTT. This chain joins TRBV5-6 and TRBJ2-3; 9 nucleotides align to TRBD2. The CDR3 has 15 amino acids. The ends lost 0 bases at V and 3 bases at J; junction bases unmatched: 2. Germline values: CDR1 SGHDT, CDR2 YYEEEE.

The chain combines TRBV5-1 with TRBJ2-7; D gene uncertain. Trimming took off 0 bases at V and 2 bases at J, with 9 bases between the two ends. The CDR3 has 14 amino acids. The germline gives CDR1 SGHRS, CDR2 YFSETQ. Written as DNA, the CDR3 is TGCGCCAGCAGCTTGGTCGTATCTCCCTACGAGCAGTACTTC. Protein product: CASSLVVSPYEQYF.